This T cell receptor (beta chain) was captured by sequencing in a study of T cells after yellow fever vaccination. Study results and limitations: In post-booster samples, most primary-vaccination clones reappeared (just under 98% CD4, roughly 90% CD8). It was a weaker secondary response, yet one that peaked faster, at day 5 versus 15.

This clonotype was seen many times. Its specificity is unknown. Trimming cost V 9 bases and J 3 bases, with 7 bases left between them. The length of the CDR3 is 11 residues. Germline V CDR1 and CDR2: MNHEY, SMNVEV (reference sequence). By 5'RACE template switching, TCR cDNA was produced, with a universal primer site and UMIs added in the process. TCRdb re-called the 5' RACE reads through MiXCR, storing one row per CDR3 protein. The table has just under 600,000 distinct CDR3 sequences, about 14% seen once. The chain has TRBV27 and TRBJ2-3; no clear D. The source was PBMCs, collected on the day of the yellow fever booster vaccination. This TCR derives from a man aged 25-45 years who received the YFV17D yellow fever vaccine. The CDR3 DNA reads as TGTGCCAGTCGCCAGACAGATACGCAGTATTTT. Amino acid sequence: CASRQTDTQYF.